Shown below are 10 T cell receptor beta chains from a single sample sequenced in a study of blood T cell repertoires in COVID-19 (dated by TCRdb to the early 2020s). The library was obtained by the immunoSEQ multiplex PCR assay. Held by TCRdb, this immuneACCESS table contains in-frame sequences only and omits some clones. Under half of the omission traces to an unresolved V gene where checked; the cause of the rest is unknown. The sample table holds under 200,000 clones, of which about 86% were seen once. About 2.6% of the sample is in the top ten clones. The specimen was peripheral blood. Receptors were obtained from a human donor with acute or convalescent COVID-19. The donor label of this sample is uncertain.

DNA of the CDR3: TGCGCCAGCAGTTCGGGACAGCAGAATTCACCCCTCCACTTT. As protein: CASSSGQQNSPLHF. The V gene is TRBV10-1, the J gene TRBJ1-6, with 7 bases that match TRBD1. The CDR3 sequence is 14 residues long. After removal of 5 bases from V and 7 bases from J, the junction contained 5 bases not matched to a gene. Per germline, CDR1 WNHNN and CDR2 SYGVQD (reference sequence).

The gene calls are TRBV5-1 and TRBJ2-7; 9 bases align to TRBD1. Per the germline V gene, CDR1 is SGHRS and CDR2 is YFSETQ. J gave up 0 bases and V 7 bases, and 5 bases lay outside the gene matches. CDR3 length: 14 amino acids. CDR3 nucleotide sequence: TGCGCCAGCGGTAGACAGGGGGACTCCTACGAGCAGTACTTC. This encodes CASGRQGDSYEQYF.

The chain combines TRBV5-4 with TRBJ1-4, with D possibly being TRBD1 (5 bases). The germline gives CDR1 SGHNT, CDR2 YYREEE (reference sequence). CDR3 length: 16 residues. Trimming cost V 3 bases and J 4 bases, with 16 bases left between them. This CDR3 is CASSSGLKKSNEKLFF. DNA for the CDR3: TGTGCCAGCAGCTCGGGACTGAAGAAAAGTAATGAAAAACTGTTTTTT.

This clone appeared a few times. The CDR3 reads CPNTQREYF. The CDR3 DNA reads TGCCCAAATACTCAACGGGAGTACTTC. The chain has TRBV10-1 and TRBJ2-7; the D is unclear. CDR3 length: 9 amino acids. Germline lookup yields CDR1 WNHNN and CDR2 SYGVQD (reference sequence).

This clone was observed a single time. This chain links TRBV7-3 with TRBJ2-1; D is perhaps TRBD2 (5 bases). Per germline, CDR1 SGHTA and CDR2 FQGTGA. This CDR3 spans 16 amino acids. The V and J ends lost 8 bases and 0 bases respectively, with 17 bases between them. CDR3 bases: TGTGCCAGCCCGGAGAGGAGGCTGAGCTCCTACAATGAGCAGTTCTTC. It translates to CASPERRLSSYNEQFF.

The chain combines TRBV28 with TRBJ1-4; TRBD1 aligns across 8 bases. Germline CDR1 is MDHEN and CDR2 is SYDVKM. The trim removed 6 bases at V and 2 bases at J, leaving 5 bases unmatched. CDR3 size: 15 residues. The CDR3 nucleotides are TGTGCCAGCAGCCTGACAGGGGACACTAATGAAAAACTGTTTTTT. Protein: CASSLTGDTNEKLFF.

This chain's CDR3 is CASSLQGLKNSPLHF. The CDR3, as DNA: TGCGCCAGCAGCTTACAGGGGTTAAAGAATTCACCCCTCCACTTT. This chain links TRBV5-1 with TRBJ1-6, with 7 nucleotides matching TRBD1. The CDR3 covers 15 residues. Looked up from germline, CDR1 is SGHRS and CDR2 is YFSETQ. Trimming removed 2 bases from V and 7 bases from J; junction bases left unmatched: 6. The complete variable domain, with remaining parts taken from reference TRBV5-1 and TRBJ1-6, reads KAGVTQTPRYLIKTRGQQVTLSCSPISGHRSVSWYQQTPGQGLQFLFEYFSETQRNKGNFPGRFSGRQFSNSRSEMNVSTLELGDSALYLCASSLQGLKNSPLHFGNGTRLTVT.

The chain's CDR3 is CASSMGQGPQETQYF. The CDR3 bases are TGTGCCAGTAGTATGGGACAGGGACCCCAAGAGACCCAGTACTTC. V gene TRBV19 combines with J gene TRBJ2-5; 9 bases fit TRBD1. This CDR3 spans 15 amino acids. Trimming removed 3 bases from V and 1 base from J; junction bases left unmatched: 3. Germline V gene sequence: CDR1 LNHDA, CDR2 SQIVND (reference sequence).

This rearrangement joins TRBV12-5 to TRBJ2-6, with 12 bases identical to TRBD1. V lost 0 bases to trimming and J lost 4 bases; unmatched junction nucleotides: 16. Germline CDR1 reads LGHNT; CDR2 reads FRNRAP. There are 22 residues in the CDR3. The DNA of the CDR3 is TGTGCTAGTGGTTTGGTACGGATTCCGGGACAGGGGGCGCTACCCGGGGCCAACGTCCTGACTTTC. It codes for CASGLVRIPGQGALPGANVLTF.

The rearrangement joins TRBV18 to TRBJ1-2; D perhaps matches TRBD1 (5 bases). The CDR3 has 15 amino acids. The germline gives CDR1 KGHSH, CDR2 LQKENI. Between the trimmed V and J ends, which lost 0 bases and 4 bases, there was a span of 12 bases. Here the CDR3 reads CASSPPENRLYGYTF. DNA for the CDR3: TGTGCCAGCTCACCACCGGAAAACAGGCTCTATGGCTACACCTTC.